Each of the 27 T cell receptor beta chains below was sequenced from the same sample in a study of control samples from healthy donors and cancer patients. The table came from immunoSEQ multiplex PCR; TCRdb's copy has only in-frame clones and leaves some out. Of fewer than 95,000 clones listed, more than 85% are singletons. Sequencing input: blood. The receptors originated from a woman between 45 and 65 years old in good health.

The chain couples TRBV6-6 to TRBJ2-7, with D perhaps matching TRBD2 (5 bases). The length of the CDR3 is 11 residues. Trimming took off 1 base at V and 12 bases at J, with 10 bases between the two ends. The germline V gene has CDR1 MNHNY and CDR2 SVGAGI (reference sequence). The CDR3 spells CASSYLEDWYF. The CDR3 DNA follows: TGTGCCAGCAGTTACTTAGAGGACTGGTACTTC.

The chain employs TRBV28 and TRBJ2-5, with D hard to call. The germline V gene encodes CDR1 MDHEN and CDR2 SYDVKM. The CDR3 is 15 amino acids. Trimming stripped 7 bases from V and 1 base from J, with 16 bases between. CDR3 residues: CASKNIDVAQETQYF. In nucleotides, the CDR3 is TGTGCCAGCAAAAATATCGACGTAGCCCAAGAGACCCAGTACTTC.

The chain uses TRBV11-2 and TRBJ2-5, with D maybe TRBD2 (5 bases). The CDR3 sequence is 17 residues long. The ends were cut back, 3 bases at V and 5 bases at J, with 22 bases in the middle. CDR1 and CDR2 from the germline V gene are SGHAT and FQNNGV. CDR3 amino acids: CASSFNQAAGPGETQYF. CDR3 sequence (DNA): TGTGCCAGCAGCTTTAACCAGGCTGCAGGCCCGGGGGAGACCCAGTACTTC.

The chain has TRBV19 and TRBJ1-1; D is unclear. Per germline, CDR1 LNHDA and CDR2 SQIVND (reference sequence). The CDR3 totals 15 residues. Trimming left V 4 bases short and J 0 bases short, with 12 bases between. CDR3 sequence (DNA): TGTGCCAGTAGTAAACAGCGACTGATGAACACTGAAGCTTTCTTT. Translating gives CASSKQRLMNTEAFF.

The genes are TRBV10-3 and TRBJ2-7, with D hard to call. Trimming cost V 3 bases and J 2 bases, with 17 bases left between them. This CDR3 contains 16 residues. Per the germline V gene, CDR1 is ENHRY and CDR2 is SYGVKD. The CDR3 region has the DNA TGTGCCATCAGTGACCCTTACTCACCGGGCACCTACGAGCAGTACTTC. Encoded protein: CAISDPYSPGTYEQYF.

The chain uses TRBV19 and TRBJ1-1; D ambiguous. Germline loops: CDR1 LNHDA, CDR2 SQIVND (reference sequence). V shed 4 bases and J shed 1 base, with 13 bases lying between them. This CDR3 has 15 amino acids. The CDR3 nucleotides read TGTGCCAGTAGTACCCCGCCGGTGGAGAACACTGAAGCTTTCTTT. It codes for CASSTPPVENTEAFF.

The gene calls are TRBV4-3 and TRBJ1-1, with D perhaps matching TRBD1 (5 bases). The V and J ends lost 0 bases and 8 bases respectively, with 13 bases between them. Germline V lookup: CDR1 LGHNA, CDR2 YSLEER. The CDR3 loop spans 14 amino acids. CDR3 nucleotides: TGCGCCAGCAGCCAAGAGGAAGCCGCAGGGGAAGCTTTCTTT. Protein product: CASSQEEAAGEAFF.

The chain joins TRBV6-2 or TRBV6-3 to TRBJ1-2; 9 nucleotides match TRBD1. Germline V gene data show CDR1 as MNHEY and CDR2 as SVGEGT. With V trimmed by 0 bases and J by 3 bases, 5 bases remained unmatched. The CDR3 covers 16 residues. CDR3 nucleotide sequence: TGTGCCAGCAGTTACTCGAGAACAGGGGGCGACTATGGCTACACCTTC. Its translation: CASSYSRTGGDYGYTF.

CDR3 amino acids: CASSLIEQGGDGYTF. The DNA of the CDR3 is TGTGCCAGCAGCCTTATAGAACAGGGAGGTGATGGCTACACCTTC. The J gene is TRBJ1-2, the V gene TRBV7-9; D may be TRBD1 (6 bases). CDR1 is SEHNR, CDR2 FQNEAQ, per germline (reference sequence). The germline V and J ends were trimmed by 5 bases and 6 bases, with 19 bases remaining between them. There are 15 residues in the CDR3.

J is TRBJ1-3 and V is TRBV19; unclear D gene. CDR3 size: 15 residues. Germline values: CDR1 LNHDA, CDR2 SQIVND (reference sequence). Trimming left V 0 bases short and J 4 bases short, with 10 bases between. The chain's CDR3 is CASSIDSGYGNTIYF. As DNA, the CDR3 is TGTGCCAGTAGTATAGATTCGGGTTACGGAAACACCATATATTTT.

The chain carries TRBV20-1 and TRBJ2-1; 8 positions match TRBD1. The germline gives CDR1 DFQATT, CDR2 SNEGSKA (reference sequence). V lost 3 bases, J lost 6 bases, and 13 bases stayed unmatched. The CDR3 contains 16 residues. The CDR3 sequence: CSASRSPGQGTNEQFF. In DNA, the CDR3 is TGCAGTGCTAGTCGCTCGCCTGGACAGGGTACCAATGAGCAGTTCTTC.

The V gene is TRBV29-1, the J gene TRBJ2-7, with TRBD1 identical over 7 bases. Per germline, CDR1 SQVTM and CDR2 ANQGSEA. This CDR3 is 13 amino acids long. The V and J ends lost 6 bases and 2 bases, in that order; junction bases with no gene match: 7. CDR3 sequence reads: CSVAPGQTYEQYF. The CDR3 DNA reads as TGCAGCGTCGCCCCGGGACAGACCTACGAGCAGTACTTC.

CDR3 residues: CASSRAGGEYEQYF. In DNA, the CDR3 is TGCGCCAGCAGTAGGGCAGGGGGCGAATACGAGCAGTACTTC. The chain recombines TRBV10-2 with TRBJ2-7; 8 nucleotides line up with TRBD1. The germline gives CDR1 WSHSY, CDR2 SAAADI. The CDR3 covers 14 residues. J was trimmed by 4 bases and V by 5 bases; bases with no gene match: 7.

The genes are TRBV11-3 and TRBJ2-3; no definite D call. The V gene's germline CDR1 is SGHNT and CDR2 YENEEA. The CDR3 spans 14 residues. The ends were cut back, 0 bases at V and 2 bases at J, with 6 bases in the middle. The CDR3 DNA follows: TGTGCCAGCAGCTTAGACAGGACCACAGATACGCAGTATTTT. Protein product: CASSLDRTTDTQYF.

The gene calls are TRBV6-5 and TRBJ2-7; possibly TRBD2 for D (5 bases). The V gene's germline CDR1 is MNHEY and CDR2 SVGAGI. The CDR3 runs to 14 residues. Trimming took 5 bases from V and 0 from J, leaving 11 bases between them. The CDR3 DNA is TGTGCCAGCAGTAGACTACTATACTCCTACGAGCAGTACTTC. This codes for CASSRLLYSYEQYF.

This chain joins TRBV7-2 and TRBJ1-2; D remains ambiguous. This CDR3 contains 13 residues. Germline CDR1 reads SGHTA; CDR2 reads FQGNSA. V lost 0 bases and J 6 bases, leaving 8 bases between the germline ends. The CDR3: CASSLAGLNGYTF. CDR3 nucleotides: TGTGCCAGCAGCTTAGCGGGCCTAAATGGCTACACCTTC.

The rearrangement joins TRBV11-2 to TRBJ1-2, with a possible D match to TRBD1 (5 bases). The CDR3 length is 13 residues. V lost 5 bases to trimming and J lost 3 bases, with 10 bases between them. The V gene's germline CDR1 is SGHAT and CDR2 FQNNGV. The CDR3 here is CASSPDMDYGYTF. CDR3 in DNA: TGTGCCAGCAGCCCGGACATGGACTATGGCTACACCTTC.

The chain employs TRBV11-3 and TRBJ2-2, with 7 bases aligning to TRBD2. The V gene end was trimmed by 2 bases and the J gene end by 5 bases; junction bases not matched to a gene: 5. Per germline, CDR1 SGHNT and CDR2 YENEEA. The CDR3 covers 15 residues. The CDR3, as DNA: TGTGCCAGCAGCTTACGGATGGGAGGGACCGGGGAGCTGTTTTTT. This sequence encodes CASSLRMGGTGELFF.

This clone appeared a few times. V usage is TRBV2 and J usage is TRBJ2-7; 8 bases fit TRBD1. Germline CDR1 reads SNHLY; CDR2 reads FYNNEI. V shed 6 bases and J 3 bases; nucleotides not matched to a gene: 7. CDR3 length equals 14 residues. CDR3 protein: CASRVGGQVYEQYF. CDR3 coding DNA: TGTGCCAGCAGAGTCGGGGGACAGGTCTACGAGCAGTACTTC.

The rearrangement links TRBV23-1 to TRBJ1-4, with a possible D match to TRBD1 (5 bases). TRBV23-1 is placed among ORFs of uncertain function. The germline V and J ends were trimmed by 3 bases and 6 bases, with 23 bases remaining between them. This CDR3 is built from 18 residues. Written as DNA, the CDR3 is TGCGCCAGCAGTCATCCTGGGGTCGTCGGGGGAGGACATGAAAAACTGTTTTTT. It translates to CASSHPGVVGGGHEKLFF.

This clone was seen only once. The rearrangement joins TRBV19 to TRBJ1-1, with D unclear. From germline, CDR1 is LNHDA and CDR2 SQIVND (reference sequence). The CDR3 is made up of 11 amino acids. Trimming removed 11 bases at V and 5 bases at J, with 12 bases between. The CDR3 coding sequence is TGTGCCGCTCCGGAGGAAACTGAAGCTTTCTTT. This encodes CAAPEETEAFF.

V is TRBV7-9 and J is TRBJ2-3, with 9 bases aligning to TRBD2. The CDR3 loop spans 16 amino acids. V lost 4 bases, J lost 2 bases, and 7 bases stayed unmatched. From germline, CDR1 is SEHNR and CDR2 FQNEAQ (reference sequence). The CDR3 DNA follows: TGTGCCAGCAGCTCGCGGGGGGGCCGGGACACAGATACGCAGTATTTT. This codes for CASSSRGGRDTDTQYF. The whole variable domain, filled in from reference TRBV7-9 and TRBJ2-3, reads DTGVSQNPRHKITKRGQNVTFRCDPISEHNRLYWYRQTLGQGPEFLTYFQNEAQLEKSRLLSDRFSAERPKGSFSTLEIQRTEQGDSAMYLCASSSRGGRDTDTQYFGPGTRLTVL.

The chain has TRBV6-2 or TRBV6-3 and TRBJ1-2, with D perhaps matching TRBD1 (6 bases). The CDR3 consists of 14 residues. CDR1 is MNHEY, CDR2 SVGEGT, per germline. V dropped 2 bases and J dropped 8 bases, with 15 bases sitting between them. As DNA, the CDR3 is TGTGCCAGCAGTTACACCGGACAGTATGCGGGCTACACCTTC. Translation: CASSYTGQYAGYTF.

This chain connects TRBV3-1 (or the pseudogene TRBV3-2) to TRBJ2-7; TRBD2 matches at 12 bases. V was clipped by 4 bases and J by 2 bases; unmatched bases: 6. The germline V gene encodes CDR1 LGHDT and CDR2 YNNKEL (reference sequence). The CDR3 length is 16 residues. CDR3 in amino acids: CASSPQLAGGPYEQYF. The CDR3 nucleotides are TGTGCCAGCAGCCCTCAACTAGCGGGAGGTCCCTACGAGCAGTACTTC.

V gene TRBV9 combines with J gene TRBJ1-2; D remains unclear. Germline V gene lookup returns CDR1 SGDLS and CDR2 YYNGEE. The V gene lost 4 bases and the J gene lost 9 bases, with 19 bases spanning the gap. The CDR3 runs 14 residues. The CDR3 loop is CASSLTATAMRYTF. CDR3 coding DNA: TGTGCCAGCAGCTTAACCGCGACGGCCATGCGCTACACCTTC. Combining the CDR3 with reference TRBV9 and TRBJ1-2 gives the whole variable domain DSGVTQTPKHLITATGQRVTLRCSPRSGDLSVYWYQQSLDQGLQFLIQYYNGEERAKGNILERFSAQQFPDLHSELNLSSLELGDSALYFCASSLTATAMRYTFGSGTRLTVV.

The rearrangement joins TRBV7-2 to TRBJ2-3, with 14 bases lining up with TRBD2. The ends lost 6 bases at V and 1 base at J; junction bases unmatched: 3. The germline V gene encodes CDR1 SGHTA and CDR2 FQGNSA. CDR3 length: 16 amino acids. In nucleotides, the CDR3 is TGTGCCAGCAGGCGGGGACTAGCGGGGGGCACAGATACGCAGTATTTT. Its protein is CASRRGLAGGTDTQYF. The variable domain in full, completed from reference TRBV7-2 and TRBJ2-3, reads GAGVSQSPSNKVTEKGKDVELRCDPISGHTALYWYRQSLGQGLEFLIYFQGNSAPDKSGLPSDRFSAERTGGSVSTLTIQRTQQEDSAVYLCASRRGLAGGTDTQYFGPGTRLTVL.

The rearrangement joins TRBV6-2 or TRBV6-3 to TRBJ2-5, with a weak D call TRBD1 (5 bases). The CDR3 spans 13 residues. Trimming removed 2 bases at V and 8 bases at J, with 12 bases between. The germline V gene has CDR1 MNHEY and CDR2 SVGEGT. The CDR3 here is CASSYVGQGTQYF. The DNA for the CDR3 is TGTGCCAGCAGTTACGTGGGGCAGGGAACCCAGTACTTC.